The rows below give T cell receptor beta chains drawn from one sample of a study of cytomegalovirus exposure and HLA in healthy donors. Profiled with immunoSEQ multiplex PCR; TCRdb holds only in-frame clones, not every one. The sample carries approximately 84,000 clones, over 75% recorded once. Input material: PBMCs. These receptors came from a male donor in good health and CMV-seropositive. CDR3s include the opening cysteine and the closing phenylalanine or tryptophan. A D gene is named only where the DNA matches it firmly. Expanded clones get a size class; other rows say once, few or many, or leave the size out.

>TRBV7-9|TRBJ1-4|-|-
CASRDASGKSTNEKLFF
TGTGCCAGCAGGGATGCTTCAGGGAAGTCAACTAATGAAAAACTGTTTTTT
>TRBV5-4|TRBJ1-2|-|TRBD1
CASSLALGQGDGYTF
TGTGCCAGCAGCTTGGCCCTGGGACAGGGGGACGGCTACACCTTC
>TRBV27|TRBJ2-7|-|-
CASAKQGSSYEQYF
TGTGCCAGCGCAAAACAGGGCAGCTCCTACGAGCAGTACTTC
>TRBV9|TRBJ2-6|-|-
CASSGLLASSSGANVLTF
TGTGCCAGCAGCGGACTTTTAGCGTCCAGCTCTGGGGCCAACGTCCTGACTTTC
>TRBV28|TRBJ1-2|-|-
CASSLNRGSKMGGYTF
TGTGCCAGCAGTTTGAATAGAGGGTCAAAGATGGGCGGCTACACCTTC
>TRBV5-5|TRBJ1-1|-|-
CASSLLWAGITEAFF
TGTGCCAGCAGCTTGCTATGGGCAGGGATCACTGAAGCTTTCTTT
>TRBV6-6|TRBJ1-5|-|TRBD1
CASSKSRDRNQPQHF
TGTGCCAGCAGTAAGTCCCGGGACAGAAATCAGCCCCAGCATTTT
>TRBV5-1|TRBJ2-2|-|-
CASNPQGGGELFF
TGCGCCAGCAACCCCCAGGGGGGCGGGGAGCTGTTTTTT
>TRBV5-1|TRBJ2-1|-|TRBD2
CASSLSRGAGGGRNEQFF
TGCGCCAGCAGCCTCTCCCGGGGCGCGGGAGGGGGTCGTAATGAGCAGTTCTTC
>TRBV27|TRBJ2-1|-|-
CASSLSITYEQFF
TGTGCCAGCAGTTTATCGATTACATATGAGCAGTTCTTC
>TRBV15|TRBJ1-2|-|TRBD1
CATSIRTGSGYTF
TGTGCCACCAGCATCAGGACAGGGTCTGGCTACACCTTC
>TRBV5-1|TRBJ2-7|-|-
CASPPEVGVPYEQYF
TGCGCCAGTCCCCCAGAGGTAGGGGTCCCTTACGAGCAGTACTTC
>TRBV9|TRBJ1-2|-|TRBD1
CASSAETGRSYGYTF
TGTGCCAGCAGCGCCGAGACAGGGAGATCCTATGGCTACACCTTC
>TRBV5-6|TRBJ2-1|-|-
CASSLPSDNEQFF
TGTGCCAGCAGCTTACCCAGCGACAATGAGCAGTTCTTC
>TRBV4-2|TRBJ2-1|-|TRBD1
CASSPGQGARNEQFF
TGTGCCAGCAGCCCCGGACAGGGGGCTCGGAATGAGCAGTTCTTC
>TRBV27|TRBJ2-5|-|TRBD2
CASSHSGLAGKRRETQYF
TGTGCCAGCAGTCACTCGGGACTAGCGGGAAAGCGGAGGGAGACCCAGTACTTC
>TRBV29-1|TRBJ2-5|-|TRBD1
CSVWDRVDQYF
TGCAGCGTTTGGGACAGGGTGGACCAGTACTTC
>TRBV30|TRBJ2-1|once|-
CAWDPTGSPGNEQFF
TGTGCCTGGGACCCAACAGGGTCCCCCGGGAATGAGCAGTTCTTC
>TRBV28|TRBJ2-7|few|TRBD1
CAITPSGQDTYEQYF
TGTGCCATCACCCCGTCGGGACAGGATACCTACGAGCAGTACTTC
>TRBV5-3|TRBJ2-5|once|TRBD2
CARSPGLAGLETQYF
TGTGCCAGAAGCCCCGGACTAGCGGGATTAGAGACCCAGTACTTC
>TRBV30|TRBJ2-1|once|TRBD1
CAWSRDRGYNEQFF
TGTGCCTGGAGCCGGGACAGGGGATACAATGAGCAGTTCTTC
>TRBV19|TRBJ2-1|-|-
CASTTVQKDEQFF
TGTGCCAGTACGACTGTTCAAAAGGATGAGCAGTTCTTC
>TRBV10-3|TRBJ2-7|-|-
CAISGGPPSSYEQYF
TGTGCCATCAGTGGGGGCCCCCCAAGCTCCTACGAGCAGTACTTC
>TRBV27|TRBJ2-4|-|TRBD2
CASSLSYGGRAKNIQYF
TGTGCCAGCAGTCTTTCGTACGGGGGGAGAGCCAAAAACATTCAGTACTTC